The 18 T cell receptor beta chains given below trace back to one sample, sequenced in a study of a mutant IDH1 vaccine in newly diagnosed glioma. As to time point: baseline, week 1 (first vaccination visit). Treatment specified: pre-vaccination baseline after standard-of-care therapy. Produced via immunoSEQ multiplex PCR; TCRdb's table is partial and in-frame only. Here the sample spans roughly 99,000 clones, 70% to 90% being singletons. The source was PBMCs, collected from a glioma patient treated with radiotherapy, temozolomide or both. These receptor sequences come from a woman in her forties or fifties with glioma.

DNA of the CDR3: TGTGCCAGCAGCTTGATTGCCGGAGCCAAAAACATTCAGTACTTC. Its translation: CASSLIAGAKNIQYF. The rearrangement joins TRBV5-5 to TRBJ2-4; D gene ambiguous. The CDR3 is made up of 15 amino acids. Trimming stripped 1 base from V and 0 bases from J, with 8 bases between. Germline CDR1 reads SGHKS; CDR2 reads YYEKEE (reference sequence).

This chain uses TRBV5-1 with TRBJ2-1; TRBD2 matches 9 bases. This CDR3 comprises 15 residues. J lost 7 bases, V lost 1 base, and 6 bases had no gene match. Germline V gene sequence: CDR1 SGHRS, CDR2 YFSETQ. As DNA, the CDR3 is TGCGCCAGCAGCTTGTTAGCGGGAGAGAGGAATGAGCAGTTCTTC. Its translation is CASSLLAGERNEQFF.

The rearrangement links TRBV15 to TRBJ2-5, with 7 positions matching TRBD1. The J call may be in error: the DNA end matches TRBJ2-7 better. This CDR3 is 15 amino acids long. Germline loops: CDR1 LNHNV, CDR2 YYDKDF (reference sequence). CDR3 protein: CATSTEQGFVNEQYF. CDR3 coding DNA: TGTGCCACCAGCACCGAACAGGGGTTTGTGAACGAGCAGTACTTC.

CDR3 sequence: CASSQKRGTGRSEQYF. The CDR3 DNA sequence: TGTGCCAGCAGCCAGAAGAGGGGGACAGGGAGGTCCGAGCAGTACTTC. This chain connects TRBV14 to TRBJ2-7; 9 nucleotides line up with TRBD1. Looked up from germline, CDR1 is SGHDN and CDR2 is FVKESK. The CDR3 sequence is 16 residues long. Unmatched junction bases numbered 12, after V lost 3 bases and J lost 6 bases.

The chain is built from TRBV9 and TRBJ2-1; D ambiguous. This CDR3 region has 14 residues. Germline lookup yields CDR1 SGDLS and CDR2 YYNGEE. V lost 0 bases, J lost 5 bases, and 9 bases lay in between. CDR3 sequence reads: CASSVEGINNEQFF. CDR3 DNA: TGTGCCAGCAGCGTAGAGGGAATCAACAATGAGCAGTTCTTC. Full variable domain (rest looked up from reference TRBV9 and TRBJ2-1): DSGVTQTPKHLITATGQRVTLRCSPRSGDLSVYWYQQSLDQGLQFLIQYYNGEERAKGNILERFSAQQFPDLHSELNLSSLELGDSALYFCASSVEGINNEQFFGPGTRLTVL.

The J gene is TRBJ2-7, the V gene TRBV6-1, with a possible D match to TRBD2 (6 bases). V was pared by 8 bases and J by 2 bases, with 16 bases between. Germline CDR1 reads MNHNS; CDR2 reads SASEGT. The CDR3 runs to 14 residues. CDR3 in DNA: TGTGCCAGCGAGAGCGGGTTCCGTGCCTACGAGCAGTACTTC. It yields the protein CASESGFRAYEQYF.

The V gene is TRBV28, the J gene TRBJ2-5; 8 bases align to TRBD1. The end of the DNA is better explained by TRBJ2-7, so the J call may be wrong. The CDR3 loop spans 13 amino acids. Germline lookup yields CDR1 MDHEN and CDR2 SYDVKM. In nucleotides, the CDR3 is TGTGCCAGCTGGGACAGGACCCTCCTCGAGCAGTACTTC. Protein: CASWDRTLLEQYF.

The chain has TRBV27 and TRBJ2-5; maybe TRBD2 (6 bases). Germline V gene lookup returns CDR1 MNHEY and CDR2 SMNVEV (reference sequence). V lost 9 bases and J 2 bases, leaving 7 bases between the germline ends. The CDR3 loop spans 11 amino acids. CDR3 sequence (DNA): TGTGCCAGGGGGGGACAAGAGACCCAGTACTTC. It is translated as CARGGQETQYF.

This chain uses TRBV7-6 with TRBJ2-2; 9 nucleotides line up with TRBD2. CDR1 and CDR2 from the germline V gene are SGHVS and FNYEAQ. The CDR3 is 18 residues long. V lost 4 bases to trimming and J lost 7 bases; unmatched junction nucleotides: 16. CDR3 DNA sequence: TGTGCCAGCAGCTGGCCGCCGAAAGTAGCGGGAGTGGTCGGGGAGCTGTTTTTT. It codes for CASSWPPKVAGVVGELFF.

The chain is built from TRBV10-3 and TRBJ2-5, with D tentatively TRBD2 (6 bases). Germline V gene sequence: CDR1 ENHRY, CDR2 SYGVKD. Trimming pared 4 bases from V and 4 bases from J, leaving 10 bases between. The CDR3 totals 13 residues. The CDR3 spells CAISAGLPETQYF. DNA for the CDR3: TGTGCCATCAGTGCGGGACTGCCAGAGACCCAGTACTTC.

The V call is TRBV19, the J call TRBJ2-1; 10 bases align to TRBD2. The germline V gene encodes CDR1 LNHDA and CDR2 SQIVND (reference sequence). With V trimmed by 5 bases and J by 5 bases, 12 bases remained unmatched. This CDR3 has 17 amino acids. CDR3 nucleotide sequence: TGTGCCAGTAGTCTACCGAGGGGGCTAGCGGGGGACAATGAGCAGTTCTTC. Protein: CASSLPRGLAGDNEQFF.

V gene TRBV10-1 combines with J gene TRBJ1-3; a weak D match, TRBD1 (6 bases). CDR3 length equals 15 residues. Germline V gene sequence: CDR1 WNHNN, CDR2 SYGVQD (reference sequence). V gave up 5 bases and J gave up 5 bases, with 16 bases separating them. The CDR3 DNA reads as TGCGCCAGCAGTTCGACCTCAGGGGATCGAAACACCATATATTTT. It yields the protein CASSSTSGDRNTIYF.

The chain uses TRBV11-2 and TRBJ2-7; D tentatively reads TRBD1 or TRBD2 (5 bases each). This CDR3 comprises 14 residues. Trimming removed 6 bases at V and 0 bases at J, with 12 bases between. Germline CDR1 reads SGHAT; CDR2 reads FQNNGV. CDR3: CASSSTGTSYEQYF. The CDR3 DNA reads TGTGCCAGCAGTTCTACCGGGACCTCCTACGAGCAGTACTTC. The full variable domain, its missing parts supplied by reference TRBV11-2 and TRBJ2-7, is EAGVAQSPRYKIIEKRQSVAFWCNPISGHATLYWYQQILGQGPKLLIQFQNNGVVDDSQLPKDRFSAERLKGVDSTLKIQPAKLEDSAVYLCASSSTGTSYEQYFGPGTRLTVT.

This clone came up a few times. V gene TRBV11-2 combines with J gene TRBJ1-1; 7 nucleotides align to TRBD1. V lost 1 base, J lost 11 bases, and 7 bases stayed unmatched. CDR3 length equals 13 residues. Per the germline V gene, CDR1 is SGHAT and CDR2 is FQNNGV. The DNA of the CDR3 is TGTGCCAGCAGCTTAGGCATACAGGGGAACGCTTTCTTT. This sequence encodes CASSLGIQGNAFF.

This clone was observed a single time. The chain has TRBV2 and TRBJ2-1, with D possibly TRBD2 on 5 matching bases. From germline, CDR1 is SNHLY and CDR2 FYNNEI. CDR3 length equals 13 residues. The germline V and J ends were trimmed by 6 bases and 5 bases, with 11 bases remaining between them. CDR3 DNA sequence: TGTGCCAGCAGCGTTATGGGAGACAATGAGCAGTTCTTC. Translation gives CASSVMGDNEQFF.

The chain has TRBV10-2 and TRBJ2-7, with 10 bases matching TRBD2. V lost 2 bases, J lost 4 bases, and 11 bases stayed unmatched. CDR1 is WSHSY, CDR2 SAAADI, per germline. CDR3 length: 17 amino acids. The CDR3 reads CASSEPKAGGPFYEQYF. CDR3 sequence (DNA): TGCGCCAGCAGTGAGCCCAAAGCGGGAGGGCCGTTTTACGAGCAGTACTTC.

V and J are TRBV6-6 and TRBJ1-5; the match to TRBD1 covers 10 bases. The J segment lost 4 bases and the V segment lost 2 bases, leaving 5 bases of the junction unmatched. CDR1 MNHNY and CDR2 SVGAGI come from the germline V gene (reference sequence). This CDR3 region has 16 residues. Here the CDR3 reads CASSYPGTGENQPQHF. The CDR3 DNA reads TGTGCCAGCAGTTACCCGGGGACAGGGGAAAATCAGCCCCAGCATTTT.

The chain links TRBV18 to TRBJ2-2; 13 nucleotides line up with TRBD2. The CDR3 is made up of 15 amino acids. V lost 8 bases, J lost 8 bases, and 8 bases stayed unmatched. Germline assignment: CDR1 KGHSH and CDR2 LQKENI. This CDR3 reads CASGGLAGAPGELFF. Written as DNA, the CDR3 is TGTGCCAGCGGAGGACTAGCGGGAGCCCCTGGGGAGCTGTTTTTT.